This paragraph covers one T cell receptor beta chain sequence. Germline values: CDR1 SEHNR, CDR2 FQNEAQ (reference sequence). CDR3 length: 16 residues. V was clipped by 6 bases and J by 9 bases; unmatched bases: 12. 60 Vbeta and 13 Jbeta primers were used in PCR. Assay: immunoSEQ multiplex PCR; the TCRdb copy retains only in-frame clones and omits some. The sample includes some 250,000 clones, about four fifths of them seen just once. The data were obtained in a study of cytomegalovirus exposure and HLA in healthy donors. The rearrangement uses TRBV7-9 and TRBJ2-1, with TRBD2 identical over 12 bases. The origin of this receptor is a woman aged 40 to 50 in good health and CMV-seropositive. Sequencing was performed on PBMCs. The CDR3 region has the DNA TGTGCCAGCAGTTTTAAATCTAGCGGGGGGGCAGGTGAGCAGTTCTTC. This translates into CASSFKSSGGAGEQFF.